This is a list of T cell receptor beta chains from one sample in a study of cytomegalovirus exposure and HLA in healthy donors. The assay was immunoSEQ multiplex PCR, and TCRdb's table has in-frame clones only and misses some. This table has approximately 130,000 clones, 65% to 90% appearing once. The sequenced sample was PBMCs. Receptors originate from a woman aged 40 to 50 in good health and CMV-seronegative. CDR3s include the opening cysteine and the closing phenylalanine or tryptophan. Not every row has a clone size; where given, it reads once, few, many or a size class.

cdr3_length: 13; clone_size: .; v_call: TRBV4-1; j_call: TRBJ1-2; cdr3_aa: CASSPISYYGYTF
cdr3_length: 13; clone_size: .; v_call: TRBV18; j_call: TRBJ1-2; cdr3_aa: CASSSTGNYGYTF
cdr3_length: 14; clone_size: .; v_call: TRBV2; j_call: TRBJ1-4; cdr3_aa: CASRDRVTNEKLFF
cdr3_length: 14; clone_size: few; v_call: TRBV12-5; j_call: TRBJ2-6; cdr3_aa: CASGDRVGANVLTF
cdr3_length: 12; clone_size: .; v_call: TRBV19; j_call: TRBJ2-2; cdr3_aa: CASSIRAGELFF
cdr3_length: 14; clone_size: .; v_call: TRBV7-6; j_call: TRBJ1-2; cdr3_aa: CASSLETGGSSYTF
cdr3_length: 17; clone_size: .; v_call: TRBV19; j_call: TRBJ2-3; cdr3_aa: CASSIGSGVAGTDTQYF
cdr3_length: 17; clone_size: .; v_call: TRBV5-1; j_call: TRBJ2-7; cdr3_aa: CASSLGALAANTYEQYF
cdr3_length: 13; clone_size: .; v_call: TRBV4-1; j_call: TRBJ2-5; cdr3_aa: CASSQQGQETQYF
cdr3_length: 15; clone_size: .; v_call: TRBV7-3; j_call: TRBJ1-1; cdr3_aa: CASSRDDRPNTEAFF
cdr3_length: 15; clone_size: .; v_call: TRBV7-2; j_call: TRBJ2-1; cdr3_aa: CASSLVAGGPNEQFF
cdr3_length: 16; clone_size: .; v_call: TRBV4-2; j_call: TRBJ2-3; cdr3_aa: CASSQERGGGSDTQYF
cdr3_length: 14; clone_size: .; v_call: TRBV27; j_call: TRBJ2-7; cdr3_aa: CASSTREGVYEQYF
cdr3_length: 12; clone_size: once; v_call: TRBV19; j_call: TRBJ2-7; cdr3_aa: CASSQGAGEQYF
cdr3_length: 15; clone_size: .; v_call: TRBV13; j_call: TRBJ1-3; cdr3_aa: CASSYPGQGTNTIYF
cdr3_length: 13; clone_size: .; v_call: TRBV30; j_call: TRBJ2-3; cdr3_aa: CAWSHGDTDTQYF
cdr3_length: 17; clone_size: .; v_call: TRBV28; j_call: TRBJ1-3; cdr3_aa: CATRTGAPLDSGNTIYF
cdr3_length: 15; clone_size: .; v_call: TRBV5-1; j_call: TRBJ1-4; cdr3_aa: CASSFRQGGNEKLFF
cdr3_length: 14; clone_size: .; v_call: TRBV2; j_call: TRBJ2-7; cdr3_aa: CASSLSGIPHEQYF
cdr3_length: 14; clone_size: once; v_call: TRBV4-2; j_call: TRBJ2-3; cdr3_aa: CASSQGSAGDTQYF
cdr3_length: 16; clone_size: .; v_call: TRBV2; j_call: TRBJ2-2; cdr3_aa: CASSDIPAGTTGELFF
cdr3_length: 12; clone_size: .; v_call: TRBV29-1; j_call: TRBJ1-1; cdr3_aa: CSAHRDKGQAFF
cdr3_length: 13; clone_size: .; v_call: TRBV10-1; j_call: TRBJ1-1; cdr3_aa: CASSPGQGAVAFF
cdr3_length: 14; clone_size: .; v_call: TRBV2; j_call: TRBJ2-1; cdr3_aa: CASAFLSSYNEQFF
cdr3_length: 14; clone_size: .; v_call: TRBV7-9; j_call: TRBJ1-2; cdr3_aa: CASSPTGGPGGYTF
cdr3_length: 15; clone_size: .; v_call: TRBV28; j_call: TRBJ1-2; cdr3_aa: CASSFLQGAPYGYTF
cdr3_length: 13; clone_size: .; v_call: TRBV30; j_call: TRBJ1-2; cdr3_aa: CAWSEQEYYGYTF
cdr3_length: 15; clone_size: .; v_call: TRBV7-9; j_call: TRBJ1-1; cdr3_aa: CASSLGGGYGAEAFF
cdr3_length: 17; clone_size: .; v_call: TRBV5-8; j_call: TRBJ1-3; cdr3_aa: CASSLTKTGDHGNTIYF
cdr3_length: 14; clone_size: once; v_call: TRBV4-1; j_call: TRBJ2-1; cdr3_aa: CASSQEVRGDEQFF
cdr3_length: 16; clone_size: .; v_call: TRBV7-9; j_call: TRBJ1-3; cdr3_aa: CASSLGDRGHGNTIYF
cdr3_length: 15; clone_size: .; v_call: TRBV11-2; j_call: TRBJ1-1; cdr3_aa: CASSLEPGRFAEAFF
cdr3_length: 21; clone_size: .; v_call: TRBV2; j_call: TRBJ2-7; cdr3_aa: CASSIPRQGERLTTTWGEQYF
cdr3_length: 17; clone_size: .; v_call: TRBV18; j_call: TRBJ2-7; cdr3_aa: CASSPPDRTGGENEQYF
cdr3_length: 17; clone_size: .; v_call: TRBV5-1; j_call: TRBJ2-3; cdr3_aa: CASSGKHTGIVTDTQYF
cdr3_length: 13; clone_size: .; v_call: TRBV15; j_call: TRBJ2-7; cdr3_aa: CATSRVTGYEQYF
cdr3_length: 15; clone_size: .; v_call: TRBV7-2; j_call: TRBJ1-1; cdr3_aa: CASSLALTGNTEAFF
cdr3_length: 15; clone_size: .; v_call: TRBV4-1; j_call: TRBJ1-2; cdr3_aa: CASSQENRGRSGYTF
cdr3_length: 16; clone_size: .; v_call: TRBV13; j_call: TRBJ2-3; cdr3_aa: CASSLVGGSVADTQYF
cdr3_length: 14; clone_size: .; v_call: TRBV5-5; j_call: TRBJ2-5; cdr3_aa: CASSLDGLRETQYF
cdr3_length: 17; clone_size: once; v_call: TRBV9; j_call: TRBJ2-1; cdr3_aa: CASSFLGVPPSSNEQFF
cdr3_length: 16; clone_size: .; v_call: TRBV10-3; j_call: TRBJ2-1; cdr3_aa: CAISESMENSYNEQFF
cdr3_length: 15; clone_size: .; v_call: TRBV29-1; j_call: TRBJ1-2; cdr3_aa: CSVEDIGQGARGYTF
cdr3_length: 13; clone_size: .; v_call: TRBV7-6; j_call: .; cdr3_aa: CASSLGRDYEQYF
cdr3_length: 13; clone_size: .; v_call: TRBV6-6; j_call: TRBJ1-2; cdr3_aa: CASGSDGMNGYTF
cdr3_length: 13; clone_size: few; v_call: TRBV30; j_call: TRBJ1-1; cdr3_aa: CAWSVAGETEAFF
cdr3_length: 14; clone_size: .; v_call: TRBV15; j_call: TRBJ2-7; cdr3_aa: CATRRNRGLYEQYF
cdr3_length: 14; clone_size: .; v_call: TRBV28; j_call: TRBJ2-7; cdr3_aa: CASSLGRDSYEQYF
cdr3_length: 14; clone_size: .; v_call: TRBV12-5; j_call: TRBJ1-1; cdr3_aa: CASGLVQTTYEAFF
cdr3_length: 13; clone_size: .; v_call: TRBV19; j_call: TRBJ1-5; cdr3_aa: CASTDTRGQPQHF
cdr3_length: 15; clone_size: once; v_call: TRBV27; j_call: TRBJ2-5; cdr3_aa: CASSLGTGFMETQYF
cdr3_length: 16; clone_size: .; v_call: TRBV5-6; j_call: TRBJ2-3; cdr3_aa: CASSRRLAGVGDTQYF
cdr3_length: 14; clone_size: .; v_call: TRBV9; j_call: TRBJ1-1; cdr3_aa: CASSVDGRLTEAFF
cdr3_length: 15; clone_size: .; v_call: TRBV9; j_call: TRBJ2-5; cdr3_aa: CASSVGLAGVETQYF
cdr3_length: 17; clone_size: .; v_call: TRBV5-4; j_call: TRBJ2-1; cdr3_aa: CASSSGPGGSSYNEQFF
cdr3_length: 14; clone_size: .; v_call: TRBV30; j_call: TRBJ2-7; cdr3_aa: CAWSVGRGDNEQYF
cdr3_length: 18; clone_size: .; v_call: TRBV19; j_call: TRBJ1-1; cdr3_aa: CASSIGFTSARVNTEAFF
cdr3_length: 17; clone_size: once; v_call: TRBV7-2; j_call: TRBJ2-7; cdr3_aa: CASSLRRKAGAGHEQYF
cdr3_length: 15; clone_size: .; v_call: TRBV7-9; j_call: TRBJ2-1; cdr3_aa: CASSLVGLAGNEQFF